This TCR beta chain was profiled in a study of long-term antiretroviral therapy in people with HIV. Study-wide points: The range of CDR3 lengths in HIV repertoires proved narrower than that found in controls.

CDR1 and CDR2 from the germline V gene are SEHNR and FQNEAQ (reference sequence). The CDR3 length is 15 residues. Trimming removed 1 base at V and 0 bases at J, with 9 bases between. With regard to this clone: What it binds is not known.

They ran version v3.0 of the immunoSEQ assay at survey level. Per sample, sequencing targeted roughly 40,000-55,000 T-cell genomes. Some clones are missing from TCRdb's copy, which holds only in-frame ones; the method was immunoSEQ multiplex PCR. The table records some 15,000 clones, around 84% of them present only once. Prior to DNA extraction, the samples held about 1-11 million cryopreserved PBMC. The sequence was collected from a man between 18 and 35 years old with HIV. The input for sequencing was unsorted PBMCs, taken 0.1 years after starting antiretroviral therapy. This chain joins TRBV7-9 and TRBJ1-2; no clear D gene. This CDR3 reads CASSLDSDPNYGYTF. CDR3 in DNA: TGTGCCAGCAGCTTAGACTCCGACCCTAACTATGGCTACACCTTC.